This T cell receptor (beta chain) was recorded in a study of Ad26.COV2.S vaccination and SARS-CoV-2 variants. About the study: This donor came from the COV1001 trial of Ad26.COV2.S. Study-level points and caveats: Breadth measured for non-spike TCRs was similar across vaccine and placebo recipients. Vaccine recipients posted higher spike-specific TCR breadth than their placebo counterparts. Breadth and depth estimates from TCRs may understate total T cell responses.

The ends lost 8 bases at V and 5 bases at J; junction bases unmatched: 18. Germline V gives CDR1 LNHDA, CDR2 SQIVND (reference sequence). CDR3 size: 17 residues. Documented treatment: some 20 received Ad26.COV2.S at low or high dose, single or two shots; five or six received placebo; per-sample allocation not given. Samples analyzed were those drawn on day 63 after the first vaccine or placebo injection. Measured with immunoSEQ multiplex PCR; TCRdb has only the in-frame clones, and not every one. The data hold roughly 350,000 clones, with 85% to 90% observed a single time. Regarding this clone: What it recognizes is unknown.

Sequencing used peripheral blood, obtained in a trial of Ad26.COV2.S vaccine versus placebo. This chain uses TRBV19 with TRBJ1-5, with 7 bases aligning to TRBD1. The receptor's source is a person between 18 and 59 years old who received the Ad26.COV2.S COVID-19 vaccine or a placebo. Here the CDR3 DNA reads TGTGCCAGTTTGTATGTTGCCTCGACAGGGTCGGATCAGCCCCAGCATTTT. It yields the protein CASLYVASTGSDQPQHF.